This passage covers 25 T cell receptor beta chains from one sample sequenced in a study of T-cell reconstitution after alpha-beta-depleted transplantation in children. Preparation of the TCRbeta library used unique molecular identifiers. MiXCR, applied by TCRdb to the PCR reads, yields one record per CDR3 protein. The sample has some 300,000 distinct CDR3 sequences, around a tenth seen once; the top ten hold approximately 7%. Source: PBMCs, taken before TCRalphabeta/CD19-depleted stem cell transplant. The receptors come from a boy younger than two with acute myeloid leukemia, due to receive a stem cell transplant.

This clonotype occurred many times. The V call is TRBV28, the J call TRBJ2-5; 8 bases line up with TRBD2. Unmatched junction bases numbered 9, after V lost 4 bases and J lost 5 bases. This CDR3 spans 15 amino acids. Germline-derived CDR1 and CDR2 are MDHEN and SYDVKM. The CDR3 loop is CASSSWTSLGETQYF. The CDR3 DNA follows: TGTGCCAGCAGTTCCTGGACTAGCTTGGGGGAGACCCAGTACTTC.

This clonotype was recorded a few times. This chain connects TRBV28 to TRBJ2-5; D is possibly TRBD1 (6 bases). This CDR3 has 16 residues. Germline V gene lookup returns CDR1 MDHEN and CDR2 SYDVKM. V lost 5 bases to trimming and J lost 5 bases, with 21 bases between them. CDR3 sequence reads: CASSLSGAGSGETQYF. In DNA, the CDR3 is TGTGCCAGCAGTCTGTCAGGGGCGGGCTCGGGGGAGACCCAGTACTTC. Combining the CDR3 with reference TRBV28 and TRBJ2-5 gives the whole variable domain DVKVTQSSRYLVKRTGEKVFLECVQDMDHENMFWYRQDPGLGLRLIYFSYDVKMKEKGDIPEGYSVSREKKERFSLILESASTNQTSMYLCASSLSGAGSGETQYFGPGTRLLVL.

J is TRBJ1-6 and V is TRBV6-5; perhaps TRBD1 as D (5 bases). This CDR3 contains 15 residues. V was shortened by 2 bases and J by 10 bases, with 15 bases between the two germline ends. Germline lookup yields CDR1 MNHEY and CDR2 SVGAGI. CDR3 nucleotide sequence: TGTGCCAGCAGTTACGCCGGGGGGGGAGGCTCACCCCTCCACTTT. It encodes CASSYAGGGGSPLHF.

This clonotype has only a few counts. The chain employs TRBV9 and TRBJ2-3; 10 nucleotides agree with TRBD2. The CDR3 loop spans 15 amino acids. V lost 0 bases and J lost 6; bases outside the gene matches: 4. Per the germline V gene, CDR1 is SGDLS and CDR2 is YYNGEE. The CDR3: CASSVGTSGWDTQYF. In nucleotides, the CDR3 is TGTGCCAGCAGCGTAGGGACTAGCGGATGGGATACGCAGTATTTT.

This clonotype has ten or more counts. The chain combines TRBV18 with TRBJ2-7; D tentatively reads TRBD1 or TRBD2 (5 bases each). The germline gives CDR1 KGHSH, CDR2 LQKENI. This CDR3 contains 14 residues. Trimming removed 0 bases from V and 5 bases from J, with 11 bases in between. CDR3 nucleotides: TGTGCCAGCTCACCACCGGTGGGGGTCGACGAGCAGTACTTC. Residues: CASSPPVGVDEQYF.

This clonotype was observed a few times. The CDR3 reads CASSALWDSTDTQYF. In nucleotides, the CDR3 is TGTGCCAGCAGCGCCCTCTGGGACAGCACAGATACGCAGTATTTT. The chain employs TRBV9 and TRBJ2-3; D is tentatively TRBD1 or TRBD2 (5 bases each). The germline V and J ends were trimmed by 3 bases and 0 bases, with 11 bases remaining between them. Germline lookup yields CDR1 SGDLS and CDR2 YYNGEE. This CDR3 is 15 amino acids long.

The table lists this clonotype with a few counts. The V and J genes are TRBV28 and TRBJ2-3; the match to TRBD2 covers 10 bases. The CDR3 has 16 residues. Germline V gene data show CDR1 as MDHEN and CDR2 as SYDVKM. V was pared by 1 base and J by 3 bases, with 4 bases of the junction left unmatched. CDR3 coding DNA: TGTGCCAGCAGTTTATACCTAGCGGGAGTTACAGATACGCAGTATTTT. It yields the protein CASSLYLAGVTDTQYF.

On this clonotype itself: This may stem from a read error, because a much larger clone lies one nucleotide away. The genes are TRBV20-1 and TRBJ1-1; D gene ambiguous. Trimming left V 5 bases short and J 1 base short, with 5 bases between. CDR1 is DFQATT and CDR2 is SNEGSKA in the germline V gene (reference sequence). The CDR3 is 11 residues long. The CDR3 bases are TGCAGTGCTGAGGAGAACACTGAAGCTTTCTTT. This codes for CSAEENTEAFF.

This clonotype has a count of ten or more. The chain combines TRBV24-1 with TRBJ2-3; D may correspond to TRBD1 or TRBD2 (6 bases each). The CDR3 runs to 14 residues. Per germline, CDR1 KGHDR and CDR2 SFDVKD. V shed 5 bases and J shed 4 bases, with 12 bases lying between them. The CDR3 nucleotides are TGTGCCACCAGTGTTCCGGGGGCATCAGATACGCAGTATTTT. This sequence encodes CATSVPGASDTQYF.

This clonotype appeared many times. The chain combines TRBV29-1 with TRBJ2-1; D is possibly TRBD2 (6 bases). The CDR3 runs 14 residues. Trimming cost V 1 base and J 6 bases, with 13 bases left between them. Looked up from germline, CDR1 is SQVTM and CDR2 is ANQGSEA. DNA for the CDR3: TGCAGCGTTGAAGGTTGGGCTAGCGCCAATGAGCAGTTCTTC. This encodes CSVEGWASANEQFF.

This clonotype showed up many times. V is TRBV18 and J is TRBJ2-2; the D gene is possibly TRBD2 (6 bases). Trimming left V 2 bases short and J 0 bases short, with 7 bases between. The germline V gene encodes CDR1 KGHSH and CDR2 LQKENI. The CDR3 has 15 residues. CDR3 sequence (DNA): TGTGCCAGCTCACCAACGGGGGCGAACACCGGGGAGCTGTTTTTT. Its translation is CASSPTGANTGELFF.

Ten or more counts support this clonotype. The genes are TRBV28 and TRBJ2-1; D not certain. Germline V CDR1 and CDR2: MDHEN, SYDVKM. The CDR3 runs to 15 residues. V lost 6 bases and J lost 4, with 16 bases in between. This chain's CDR3 is CASSSTPDGYNEQFF. CDR3 DNA sequence: TGTGCCAGCAGCTCGACTCCGGATGGGTACAATGAGCAGTTCTTC.

In this sample, this clonotype turned up many times. The rearrangement uses TRBV7-6 and TRBJ2-7; 12 bases fit TRBD1. V shed 5 bases, J shed 5 bases, and the junction held 7 bases outside the gene matches. This CDR3 has 15 amino acids. The germline gives CDR1 SGHVS, CDR2 FNYEAQ. The CDR3 reads CASSLTGQGAHEQYF. CDR3 nucleotides: TGTGCCAGCAGCCTGACGGGACAGGGGGCCCACGAGCAGTACTTC.

This clonotype was seen repeatedly, ten times or more. The V gene is TRBV20-1, the J gene TRBJ2-5, with 9 nucleotides matching TRBD2. The V gene end was trimmed by 3 bases and the J gene end by 1 base; junction bases not matched to a gene: 6. The CDR3 spans 15 residues. Germline values: CDR1 DFQATT, CDR2 SNEGSKA (reference sequence). The CDR3 DNA reads as TGCAGTGCTAGTGTAGCGGGGGCCTTCCAAGAGACCCAGTACTTC. Its translation is CSASVAGAFQETQYF.

This clonotype was detected only once. The rearrangement uses TRBV20-1 and TRBJ2-7; TRBD1 matches 7 bases. J gave up 6 bases and V 0 bases, and 8 bases lay outside the gene matches. Germline CDR1 is DFQATT and CDR2 is SNEGSKA (reference sequence). The CDR3 length is 14 residues. In DNA, the CDR3 is TGCAGTGCTAGAGACCCGGGACAGTTCTTCGAGCAGTACTTC. Protein: CSARDPGQFFEQYF.

This clonotype was counted ten times or more. This rearrangement joins TRBV6-1 to TRBJ2-2; tentative D call: TRBD2 (6 bases). Germline loops: CDR1 MNHNS, CDR2 SASEGT. V gave up 6 bases and J gave up 4 bases, with 15 bases separating them. CDR3 size: 15 residues. This chain's CDR3 is CASRDYGLGTGELFF. The CDR3 region has the DNA TGTGCCAGCAGGGACTACGGGTTAGGCACCGGGGAGCTGTTTTTT.

This clonotype was picked up many times. V gene TRBV5-1 combines with J gene TRBJ1-1; D is uncertain. Germline V lookup: CDR1 SGHRS, CDR2 YFSETQ. Deletions cut 4 bases from V and 0 bases from J, with 7 bases between. This CDR3 has 13 amino acids. DNA for the CDR3: TGCGCCAGCAGCCGGACGGTGAACACTGAAGCTTTCTTT. Its protein product is CASSRTVNTEAFF. Supplemented by reference TRBV5-1 and TRBJ1-1, the full variable domain reads KAGVTQTPRYLIKTRGQQVTLSCSPISGHRSVSWYQQTPGQGLQFLFEYFSETQRNKGNFPGRFSGRQFSNSRSEMNVSTLELGDSALYLCASSRTVNTEAFFGQGTRLTVV.

J is TRBJ2-7 and V is TRBV7-6, with 8 nucleotides matching TRBD2. V was clipped by 4 bases and J by 4 bases; unmatched bases: 12. There are 16 residues in the CDR3. Germline V gives CDR1 SGHVS, CDR2 FNYEAQ. The CDR3 DNA is TGTGCCAGCAGCTCGAGGGTGGGCGGGAGGAGGTACGAGCAGTACTTC. Translation: CASSSRVGGRRYEQYF.

The V gene is TRBV19, the J gene TRBJ1-1; D ambiguous. There are 13 residues in the CDR3. V was pared by 2 bases and J by 5 bases, with 9 bases between. CDR1 is LNHDA, CDR2 SQIVND, per germline (reference sequence). This CDR3 is CASSIPPWTEAFF. The CDR3, as DNA: TGTGCCAGTAGTATACCCCCTTGGACTGAAGCTTTCTTT.

This clonotype was seen ten or more times. This chain joins TRBV9 and TRBJ1-5; the match to TRBD1 covers 7 bases. V trimming: 4 bases; J trimming: 4 bases; junction bases outside the gene matches: 8. The CDR3 loop spans 15 amino acids. Germline V lookup: CDR1 SGDLS, CDR2 YYNGEE. Here the CDR3 reads CASSTLRDRNQPQHF. CDR3 sequence (DNA): TGTGCCAGCAGCACTCTCCGGGACAGAAATCAGCCCCAGCATTTT.

V usage is TRBV12-5 and J usage is TRBJ2-1; D is undetermined. The CDR3 is made up of 14 amino acids. Trimming removed 6 bases from V and 6 bases from J, with 15 bases in between. Germline CDR1 and CDR2: LGHNT and FRNRAP. The CDR3 reads CASGPGTPFNEQFF. CDR3 coding DNA: TGTGCTAGTGGACCGGGTACCCCCTTCAATGAGCAGTTCTTC. The variable domain in full, completed from reference TRBV12-5 and TRBJ2-1, reads DARVTQTPRHKVTEMGQEVTMRCQPILGHNTVFWYRQTMMQGLELLAYFRNRAPLDDSGMPKDRFSAEMPDATLATLKIQPSEPRDSAVYFCASGPGTPFNEQFFGPGTRLTVL.

This clonotype appeared many times. This sequence joins TRBV4-3 and TRBJ1-1, with 8 positions matching TRBD1. Losses at the gene ends were 4 bases for V and 1 base for J; bases not matched to a gene: 5. The CDR3 length is 15 residues. The V gene's germline CDR1 is LGHNA and CDR2 YSLEER. Here the CDR3 reads CASSRRDRPNTEAFF. The DNA for the CDR3 is TGCGCCAGCAGCCGCCGGGACAGGCCGAACACTGAAGCTTTCTTT.

This clonotype was observed a handful of times. The gene calls are TRBV5-6 and TRBJ2-7; D gene ambiguous. CDR1 is SGHDT, CDR2 YYEEEE, per germline. The CDR3 spans 14 residues. V was shortened by 2 bases and J by 7 bases, with 16 bases between the two germline ends. CDR3 residues: CASSFRVDPWEQYF. The CDR3 bases are TGTGCCAGCAGCTTCCGTGTGGACCCCTGGGAGCAGTACTTC.

This clonotype was seen at least ten times. The chain couples TRBV5-1 to TRBJ2-5; 10 bases are shared with TRBD1. V trimming: 4 bases; J trimming: 3 bases; junction bases outside the gene matches: 6. Germline V gene sequence: CDR1 SGHRS, CDR2 YFSETQ. This CDR3 comprises 15 residues. The CDR3: CASSPTGGGKETQYF. CDR3 sequence (DNA): TGCGCCAGCAGCCCGACAGGGGGCGGGAAAGAGACCCAGTACTTC.

The sample holds many counts of this clonotype. This chain joins TRBV7-9 and TRBJ2-1; D possibly corresponds to TRBD2 (5 bases). The CDR3 has 13 residues. Germline values: CDR1 SEHNR, CDR2 FQNEAQ (reference sequence). The V end was cut by 5 bases, the J end by 6 bases, with 11 bases between. CDR3 nucleotides: TGTGCCAGCAGCCCGGACTTCTCCAATGAGCAGTTCTTC. This gives the protein CASSPDFSNEQFF.